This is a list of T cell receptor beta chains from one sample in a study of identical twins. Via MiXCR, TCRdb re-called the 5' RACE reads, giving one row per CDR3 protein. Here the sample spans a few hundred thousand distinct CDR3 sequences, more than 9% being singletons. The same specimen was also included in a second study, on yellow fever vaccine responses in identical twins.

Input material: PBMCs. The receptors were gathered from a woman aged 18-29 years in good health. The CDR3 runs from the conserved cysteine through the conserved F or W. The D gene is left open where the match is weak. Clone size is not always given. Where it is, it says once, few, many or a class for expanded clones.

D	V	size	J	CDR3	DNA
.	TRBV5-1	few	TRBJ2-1	CASSPEGLNEQFF	TGCGCCAGCAGCCCTGAGGGACTCAATGAGCAGTTCTTC
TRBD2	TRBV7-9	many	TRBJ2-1	CASSSKLAGGFNEQFF	TGTGCCAGCAGCTCGAAACTAGCGGGAGGCTTCAATGAGCAGTTCTTC
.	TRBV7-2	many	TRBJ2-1	CASSLGRTQGDEQFF	TGTGCCAGCAGCTTGGGCAGGACGCAGGGCGATGAGCAGTTCTTC
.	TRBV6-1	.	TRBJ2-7	CATHEQYF	TGTGCCACCCACGAGCAGTACTTC
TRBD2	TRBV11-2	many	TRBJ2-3	CASSSRGIIGDTQYF	TGTGCCAGCAGCTCGCGGGGGATCATCGGAGATACGCAGTATTTT
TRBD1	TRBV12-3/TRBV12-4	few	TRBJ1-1	CASRWTGAETEAFF	TGTGCCAGCAGGTGGACAGGGGCCGAAACTGAAGCTTTCTTT
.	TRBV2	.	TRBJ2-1	CASSGPEQFF	TGTGCCAGCTCGGGGCCCGAGCAGTTCTTC
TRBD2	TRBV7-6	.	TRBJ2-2	CASSLGLAEPTGELFF	TGTGCCAGCAGCTTGGGACTAGCGGAACCTACCGGGGAGCTGTTTTTT
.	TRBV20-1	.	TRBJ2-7	CSARKVAQFPEQYF	TGCAGTGCCAGGAAAGTTGCTCAGTTTCCAGAGCAGTACTTC
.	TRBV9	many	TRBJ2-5	CASSVATGSSRETQYF	TGTGCCAGCAGCGTAGCTACTGGGTCTTCCCGGGAGACCCAGTACTTC
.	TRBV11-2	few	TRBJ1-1	CASSLERDTEAFF	TGTGCCAGCAGCTTAGAGCGAGACACTGAAGCTTTCTTT
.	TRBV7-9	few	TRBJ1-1	CASSLEHPEAFF	TGTGCCAGCAGCTTAGAACACCCTGAAGCTTTCTTT
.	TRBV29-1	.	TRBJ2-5	CSVENLRQETQYF	TGCAGCGTTGAAAATCTCCGCCAAGAGACCCAGTACTTC
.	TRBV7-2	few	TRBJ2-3	CASSTSGVFADTQYF	TGTGCCAGCAGCACCAGCGGAGTTTTTGCAGATACGCAGTATTTT
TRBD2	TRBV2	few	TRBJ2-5	CASSAVAGEYQETQYF	TGTGCCAGCAGTGCCGTAGCGGGGGAGTACCAAGAGACCCAGTACTTC
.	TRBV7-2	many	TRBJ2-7	CASSVTSYEQYF	TGTGCCAGCAGCGTCACAAGCTACGAGCAGTACTTC
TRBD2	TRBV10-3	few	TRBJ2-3	CAISEEGLAGGPADTQYF	TGTGCCATCAGTGAAGAGGGACTAGCGGGAGGGCCCGCAGATACGCAGTATTTT
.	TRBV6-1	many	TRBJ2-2	CASRDPGGVNTGELFF	TGTGCCAGCAGAGACCCCGGCGGAGTAAACACCGGGGAGCTGTTTTTT
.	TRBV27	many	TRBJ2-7	CASSKSQQGIPYEQYF	TGTGCCAGCAGCAAAAGCCAGCAGGGCATTCCCTACGAGCAGTACTTC
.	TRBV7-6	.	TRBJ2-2	CASSQTGWAGELFF	TGTGCCAGCAGCCAAACAGGGTGGGCCGGGGAGCTGTTTTTT
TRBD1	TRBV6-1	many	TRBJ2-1	CASSASVTGAYNEQFF	TGTGCCAGCAGTGCATCAGTGACAGGGGCCTACAATGAGCAGTTCTTC
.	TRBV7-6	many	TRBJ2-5	CASSLEYGQETQYF	TGTGCCAGCAGCTTAGAATACGGCCAAGAGACCCAGTACTTC
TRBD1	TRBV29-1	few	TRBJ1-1	CSVDRGWNTEAFF	TGCAGCGTCGACAGGGGGTGGAACACTGAAGCTTTCTTT
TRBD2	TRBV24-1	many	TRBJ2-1	CATSETGLAAQVGEQFF	TGTGCCACCAGTGAGACCGGACTAGCGGCCCAGGTCGGTGAGCAGTTCTTC
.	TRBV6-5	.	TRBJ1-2	CASSYSGTTGFSYGYTF	TGTGCCAGCAGTTACTCGGGGACAACTGGTTTTAGCTATGGCTACACCTTC
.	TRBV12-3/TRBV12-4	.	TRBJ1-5	CASRTDSYSNQPQHF	TGTGCCAGCAGGACGGACAGTTATAGCAATCAGCCCCAGCATTTT
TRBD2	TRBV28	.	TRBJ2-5	CASIPGGGETQYF	TGTGCCAGCATCCCCGGGGGGGGGGAGACCCAGTACTTC
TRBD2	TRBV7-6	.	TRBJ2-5	CASSLGTSGGLTQETQYF	TGTGCCAGCAGCTTAGGGACTAGCGGGGGTCTCACACAAGAGACCCAGTACTTC
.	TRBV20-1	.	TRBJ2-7	CSARDLDSYEQYF	TGCAGTGCTAGAGATCTCGACAGCTACGAGCAGTACTTC
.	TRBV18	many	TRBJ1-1	CASSRFAGNTEAFF	TGTGCCAGCTCAAGGTTTGCGGGGAACACTGAAGCTTTCTTT
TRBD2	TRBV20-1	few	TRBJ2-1	CSARILAGVVYNEQFF	TGCAGTGCTAGAATACTAGCGGGAGTAGTCTACAATGAGCAGTTCTTC
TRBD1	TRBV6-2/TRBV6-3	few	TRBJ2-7	CASSRTGVKTSIYEQYF	TGTGCCAGCAGTCGGACAGGGGTGAAGACTAGTATCTACGAGCAGTACTTC
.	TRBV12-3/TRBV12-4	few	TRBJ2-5	CASAPLDQETQYF	TGTGCCAGCGCACCCCTAGACCAAGAGACCCAGTACTTC
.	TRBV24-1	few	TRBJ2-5	CATSDLAGPGIETQYF	TGTGCCACCAGTGATTTGGCGGGCCCTGGAATAGAGACCCAGTACTTC
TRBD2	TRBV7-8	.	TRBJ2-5	CASSTGLAGAETQYF	TGTGCCAGCAGCACTGGACTAGCGGGCGCAGAGACCCAGTACTTC
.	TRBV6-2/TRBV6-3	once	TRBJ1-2	CASSYSLQSGVNRVFHGYTF	TGTGCCAGCAGTTACTCTCTCCAGTCGGGTGTGAACAGGGTATTTCATGGCTACACCTTC
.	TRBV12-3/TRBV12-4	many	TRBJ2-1	CASSLSGGNYNEQFF	TGTGCCAGCAGCCTCTCCGGGGGCAACTACAATGAGCAGTTCTTC